This T cell receptor (beta chain) came from a study of blood T cells in healthy people across ages. General study findings and limits: Roughly linearly, TCR beta diversity per million T cells fell as age increased. There were more naive CD4+ cells and higher diversity in long-lived donors than in aged donors. Possibly, changes in expanded clonotypes were confounded because donor CMV status was unknown.

The ends lost 6 bases at V and 10 bases at J; junction bases unmatched: 4. The germline V gene encodes CDR1 ENHRY and CDR2 SYGVKD. The CDR3 is 13 amino acids. Concerning this clonotype: Antigen unknown.

The donors, healthy Caucasians from Russia, were aged roughly 6 to 90. Combining a sample-barcoded 5' primer with a J-beta primer mix, a second PCR ran for about 6 to 11 cycles. TCRdb re-analysed the 5' RACE reads in MiXCR, keeping a single row per CDR3 protein. The data hold 700,000 to 950,000 distinct CDR3 sequences, with 55% to 70% observed a single time. The clonotype comes from a man aged 30-40 years in good health. The rearrangement uses TRBV10-3 and TRBJ2-1; 12 bases match TRBD1. The sequencing sample was made of blood. The CDR3 DNA follows: TGTGCCATCAGGGGACAGGGGGCATGGGAGCAGTTCTTC. Translating gives CAIRGQGAWEQFF.